This TCR beta chain was profiled in a study of shared clonotypes between healthy human individuals. Study results and caveats: The expectation was that sequencing depth would affect clonotype sharing among donors.

J was trimmed by 12 bases and V by 2 bases; bases with no gene match: 8. The germline gives CDR1 MDHEN, CDR2 SYDVKM. The CDR3 spans 13 residues. Researchers divided each subset's genomic DNA evenly across several immunoSEQ plates. In the original processing: With immunoSEQ giving junction-only sequences and no quality scores, filtering differed. Only in-frame clones appear in the TCRdb table, and some are missing; sequencing was by immunoSEQ multiplex PCR. V and J calls plus clone size are reproduced from that table; the DNA served to infer D and trimming. The data contain approximately 470,000 clones, approximately 81% of them singletons. About 90 million PBMCs were counted before genomic DNA extraction. A remark on this clone: Its cognate antigen is unknown. A read error is likely here: a far larger clone is one base away.

The chain joins TRBV28 to TRBJ1-1; 8 bases are a match to TRBD1. Material: PBMCs. The receptor was derived from a woman aged 35 to 49 in good health. Some clones in this sample may be carry-over from other donors' samples. The CDR3 coding sequence is TGTGCCAGCAGTTTAGACAGGGGCGAGGAAACTTTCTTT. Encoded protein: CASSLDRGEETFF.